The TCR beta chain described here comes from a study of OX40 agonist ivuxolimab in advanced cancers. Study background: The group had a mean age of about 60 years, ranged from about 20 to 80, and was 82.7% male.

This clone was picked up one time. Its matching antigen is unknown. Profiling relied on immunoSEQ multiplex PCR, and the TCRdb table lists in-frame clones only, not all of them. The sample holds about 78,000 clones, almost 95% seen once. General study points: Not determined was the antigen specificity of the expanded peripheral T cells. Clonal expansion was among the lowest in partial responders at 0.1-3.0 mg/kg, especially CD8+.

Trimming cost V 1 base and J 3 bases; bases outside gene matches: 6. CDR1 and CDR2 from the germline V gene are SGHNT and YYREEE (reference sequence). The CDR3 loop spans 15 amino acids. The specimen was CD4+ or CD8+ T cells sorted from blood, collected in a trial of the OX40 agonist ivuxolimab. This chain connects TRBV5-4 to TRBJ1-2; 7 bases map to TRBD1. This TCR derives from an adult with an advanced solid tumor such as melanoma, head and neck, liver or kidney cancer. CDR3 coding DNA: TGTGCCAGCAGCTTGAAGGGGGCGGTATACTATGGCTACACCTTC. It encodes CASSLKGAVYYGYTF.